One and the same sample provided the 7 T cell receptor beta chains below, sequenced in a study of sequential checkpoint blockade in melanoma. Indicated treatment: randomized to nivolumab then ipilimumab (arm A) or the reverse (arm B). TCRdb's table, derived via immunoSEQ multiplex PCR, lists solely in-frame clones and lacks some. The sample has 9,000 or so clones, 50% to 65% seen once; the top ten hold about two fifths. The source material was CD8+ T cells sorted from blood (inferred from file names), sampled from a patient given nivolumab and ipilimumab in sequence. The receptors originated from a human donor with melanoma.

The chain employs TRBV4-3 and TRBJ1-1, with a tentative D call TRBD1 (6 bases). V was cut by 1 base and J by 1 base, with 10 bases left in between. This CDR3 contains 15 residues. CDR1 LGHNA and CDR2 YSLEER come from the germline V gene. The CDR3 nucleotides are TGCGCCAGCAGCCAAGTGCTGGGGGCGAACACTGAAGCTTTCTTT. Translating gives CASSQVLGANTEAFF.

This chain joins TRBV9 and TRBJ1-2; perhaps TRBD1 as D (6 bases). The V gene lost 1 base and the J gene lost 2 bases, with 12 bases spanning the gap. The germline V gene encodes CDR1 SGDLS and CDR2 YYNGEE. The CDR3 runs 15 residues. CDR3 nucleotides: TGTGCCAGCAGCGTAACACAGGACAGAAACTATGGCTACACCTTC. Residues: CASSVTQDRNYGYTF.

This clone has more than one count but fewer than ten. The V and J genes are TRBV7-6 and TRBJ1-5; 10 bases fit TRBD1. V gave up 5 bases and J gave up 0 bases; unmatched junction bases: 4. CDR3 size: 16 residues. Germline CDR1 SGHVS, CDR2 FNYEAQ. CDR3 protein: CASSPGQGGSNQPQHF. The CDR3 DNA is TGTGCCAGCAGCCCCGGACAGGGGGGTAGCAATCAGCCCCAGCATTTT.

The chain is built from TRBV6-1 and TRBJ2-3; 10 bases are shared with TRBD2. V was clipped by 4 bases and J by 4 bases; unmatched bases: 8. This CDR3 is 16 amino acids long. Germline V gives CDR1 MNHNS, CDR2 SASEGT. The CDR3 DNA sequence: TGTGCCAGCAGTGGGCTAGCGGGGGCCGGGGCAGATACGCAGTATTTT. This codes for CASSGLAGAGADTQYF.

The J gene is TRBJ2-6, the V gene TRBV28; D may be TRBD2 (6 bases). The V and J ends lost 7 bases and 6 bases respectively, with 13 bases between them. The CDR3 sequence is 14 residues long. Per germline, CDR1 MDHEN and CDR2 SYDVKM. As DNA, the CDR3 is TGTGCCAGCAAAGGTGGCGGGACGGCCAACGTCCTGACTTTC. Protein sequence: CASKGGGTANVLTF.

This clone has more than one count but fewer than ten. V usage is TRBV15 and J usage is TRBJ2-7; 8 nucleotides match TRBD1. CDR1 is LNHNV and CDR2 is YYDKDF in the germline V gene (reference sequence). The CDR3 covers 16 residues. After removal of 5 bases from V and 0 bases from J, the junction contained 9 bases not matched to a gene. As DNA, the CDR3 is TGTGCCACCAGCGGCTCTGGACAGGGCAGCTCCTACGAGCAGTACTTC. This translates into CATSGSGQGSSYEQYF.

The V gene is TRBV28, the J gene TRBJ2-5; the D is unclear. The length of the CDR3 is 14 residues. V lost 2 bases and J 9 bases, leaving 16 bases between the germline ends. The germline V gene encodes CDR1 MDHEN and CDR2 SYDVKM. The CDR3 spells CASSLDTGVEPQYF. CDR3 DNA: TGTGCCAGCAGTTTAGATACCGGAGTCGAGCCCCAGTACTTC.